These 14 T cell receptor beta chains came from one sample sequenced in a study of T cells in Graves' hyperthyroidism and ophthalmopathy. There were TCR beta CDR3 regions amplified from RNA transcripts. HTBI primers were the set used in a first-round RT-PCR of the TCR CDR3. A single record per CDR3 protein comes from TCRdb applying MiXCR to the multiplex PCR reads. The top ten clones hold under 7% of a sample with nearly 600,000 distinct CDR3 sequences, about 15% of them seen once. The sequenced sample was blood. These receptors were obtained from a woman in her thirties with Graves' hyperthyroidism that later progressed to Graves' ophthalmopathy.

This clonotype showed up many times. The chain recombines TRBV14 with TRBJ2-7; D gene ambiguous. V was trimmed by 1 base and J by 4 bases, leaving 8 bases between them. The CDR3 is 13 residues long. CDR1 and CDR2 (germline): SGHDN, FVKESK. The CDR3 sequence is CASSQVPEYEQYF. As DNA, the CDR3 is TGTGCCAGCAGCCAAGTTCCCGAGTACGAGCAGTACTTC.

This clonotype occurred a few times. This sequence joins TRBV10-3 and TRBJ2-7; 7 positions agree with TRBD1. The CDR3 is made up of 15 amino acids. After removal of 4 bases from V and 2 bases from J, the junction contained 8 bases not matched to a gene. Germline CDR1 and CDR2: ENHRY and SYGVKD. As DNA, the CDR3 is TGTGCCATCAGTGGCTTAGACAGGGTGGCCTACGAGCAGTACTTC. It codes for CAISGLDRVAYEQYF.

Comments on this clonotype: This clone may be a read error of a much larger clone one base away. CDR3 nucleotides: TGTGCCTGGAGTGTACTTCAGGGGGATTGGGAAGATACGCAGTATTTT. Amino acids: CAWSVLQGDWEDTQYF. The V gene is TRBV30, the J gene TRBJ2-3; 7 nucleotides align to TRBD1. Germline assignment: CDR1 GTSNPN and CDR2 SVGIG (reference sequence). V shed 0 bases, J shed 5 bases, and the junction held 11 bases outside the gene matches. CDR3 length: 16 residues.

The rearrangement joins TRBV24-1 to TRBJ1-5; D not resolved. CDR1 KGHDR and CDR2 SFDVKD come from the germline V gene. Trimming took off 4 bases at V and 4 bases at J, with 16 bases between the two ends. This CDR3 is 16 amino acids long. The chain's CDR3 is CATSDPTRGLNQPQHF. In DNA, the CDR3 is TGTGCCACCAGTGACCCTACCCGAGGGTTGAATCAGCCCCAGCATTTT.

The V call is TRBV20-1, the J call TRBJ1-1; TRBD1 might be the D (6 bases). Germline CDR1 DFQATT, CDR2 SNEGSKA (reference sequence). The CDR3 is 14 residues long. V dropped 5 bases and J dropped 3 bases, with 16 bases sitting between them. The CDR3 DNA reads TGCAGTGCTGGAGGGGGGGTCCAATACACTGAAGCTTTCTTT. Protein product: CSAGGGVQYTEAFF.

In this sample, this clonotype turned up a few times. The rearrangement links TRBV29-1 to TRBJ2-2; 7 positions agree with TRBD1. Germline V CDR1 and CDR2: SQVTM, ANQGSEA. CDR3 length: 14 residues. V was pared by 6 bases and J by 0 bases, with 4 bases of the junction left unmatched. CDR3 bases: TGCAGCGTAGCAGGGGGAGCGAACACCGGGGAGCTGTTTTTT. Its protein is CSVAGGANTGELFF.

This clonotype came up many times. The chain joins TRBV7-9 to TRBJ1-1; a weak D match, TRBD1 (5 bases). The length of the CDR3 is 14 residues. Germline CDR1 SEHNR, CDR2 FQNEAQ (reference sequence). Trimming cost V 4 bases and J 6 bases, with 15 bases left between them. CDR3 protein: CASSWFREKAEAFF. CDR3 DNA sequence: TGTGCCAGCAGCTGGTTCAGGGAGAAGGCTGAAGCTTTCTTT.

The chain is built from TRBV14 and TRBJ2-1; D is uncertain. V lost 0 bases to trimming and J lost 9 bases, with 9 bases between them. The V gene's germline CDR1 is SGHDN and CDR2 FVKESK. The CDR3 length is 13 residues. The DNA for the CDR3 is TGTGCCAGCAGCCAAGAATATATTACTGAGCAGTTCTTC. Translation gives CASSQEYITEQFF.

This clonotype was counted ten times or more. The chain's CDR3 is CSVTGGSRGIETQYF. CDR3 DNA: TGCAGCGTCACCGGAGGGTCAAGGGGGATAGAGACCCAGTACTTC. The chain joins TRBV29-1 to TRBJ2-5, with D perhaps given as TRBD1 or TRBD2 (6 bases each). Trimming pared 6 bases from V and 4 bases from J, leaving 21 bases between. The CDR3 extends over 15 amino acids. Germline CDR1 is SQVTM and CDR2 is ANQGSEA.

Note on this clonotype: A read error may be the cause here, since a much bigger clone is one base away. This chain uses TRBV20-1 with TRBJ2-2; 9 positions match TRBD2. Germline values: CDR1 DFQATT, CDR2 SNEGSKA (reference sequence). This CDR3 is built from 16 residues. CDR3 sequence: CSARERLAGHTGELLF. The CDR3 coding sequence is TGCAGTGCTAGAGAGCGTCTAGCGGGACACACCGGGGAGCTGTTGTTT.

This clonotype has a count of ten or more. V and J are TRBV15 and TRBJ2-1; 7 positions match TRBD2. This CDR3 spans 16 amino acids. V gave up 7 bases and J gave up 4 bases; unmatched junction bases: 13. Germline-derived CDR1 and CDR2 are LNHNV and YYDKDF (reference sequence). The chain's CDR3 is CATMSAGENRYNEQFF. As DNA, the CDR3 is TGTGCCACCATGTCCGCGGGAGAGAACAGATACAATGAGCAGTTCTTC.

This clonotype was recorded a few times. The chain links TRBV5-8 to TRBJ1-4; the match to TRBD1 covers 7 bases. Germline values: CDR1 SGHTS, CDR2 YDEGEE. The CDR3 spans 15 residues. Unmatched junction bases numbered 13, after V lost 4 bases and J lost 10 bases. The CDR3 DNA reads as TGTGCCAGCAGCCTGAGACAGGGCCAGATGAGAAAACTGTTTTTT. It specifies CASSLRQGQMRKLFF.

As DNA, the CDR3 is TGCGCCAGCAGTTGGGGGACAGTCAAGGACACTGAAGCTTTCTTT. This encodes CASSWGTVKDTEAFF. This rearrangement joins TRBV5-1 to TRBJ1-1, with TRBD1 matching 7 bases. The CDR3 contains 15 residues. With 5 bases clipped from V and 3 bases from J, the junction kept 10 bases outside the gene matches. Germline V gene lookup returns CDR1 SGHRS and CDR2 YFSETQ.

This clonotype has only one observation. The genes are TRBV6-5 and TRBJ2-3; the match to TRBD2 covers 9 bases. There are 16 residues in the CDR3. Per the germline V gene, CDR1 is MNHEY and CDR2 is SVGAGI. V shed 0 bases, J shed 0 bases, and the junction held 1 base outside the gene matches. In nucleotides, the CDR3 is TGTGCCAGCAGTTACTCACTAGCGGGTAGCACAGATACGCAGTATTTT. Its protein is CASSYSLAGSTDTQYF.